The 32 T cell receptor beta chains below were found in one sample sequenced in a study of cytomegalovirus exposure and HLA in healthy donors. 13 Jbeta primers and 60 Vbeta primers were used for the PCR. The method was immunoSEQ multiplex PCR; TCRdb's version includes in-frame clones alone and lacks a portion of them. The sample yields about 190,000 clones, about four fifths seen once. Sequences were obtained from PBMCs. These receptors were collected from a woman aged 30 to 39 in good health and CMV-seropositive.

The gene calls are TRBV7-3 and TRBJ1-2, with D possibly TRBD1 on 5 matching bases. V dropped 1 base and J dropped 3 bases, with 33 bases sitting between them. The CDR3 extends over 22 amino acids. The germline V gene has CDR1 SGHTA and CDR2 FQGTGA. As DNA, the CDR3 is TGTGCCAGCAGCTTAAAAGGCGCCCCCGCGGGACCCCATTGGTTTCCCGACTATGGCTACACCTTC. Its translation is CASSLKGAPAGPHWFPDYGYTF.

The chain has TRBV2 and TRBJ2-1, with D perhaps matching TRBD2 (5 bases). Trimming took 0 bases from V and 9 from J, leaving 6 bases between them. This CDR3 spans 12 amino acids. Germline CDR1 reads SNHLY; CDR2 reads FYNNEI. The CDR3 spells CASSEADFEQFF. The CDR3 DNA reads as TGTGCCAGCAGTGAAGCGGACTTTGAGCAGTTCTTC.

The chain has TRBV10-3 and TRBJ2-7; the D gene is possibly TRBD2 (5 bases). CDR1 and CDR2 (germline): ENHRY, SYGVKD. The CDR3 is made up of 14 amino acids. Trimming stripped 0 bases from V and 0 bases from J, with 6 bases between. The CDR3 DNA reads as TGTGCCATCAGTGAGTCAGCGGCCTCCTACGAGCAGTACTTC. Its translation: CAISESAASYEQYF.

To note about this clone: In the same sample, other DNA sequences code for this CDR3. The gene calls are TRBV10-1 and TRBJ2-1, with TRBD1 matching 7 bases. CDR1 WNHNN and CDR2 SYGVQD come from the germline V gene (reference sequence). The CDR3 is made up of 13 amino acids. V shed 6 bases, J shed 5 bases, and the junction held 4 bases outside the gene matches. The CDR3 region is CASSADRDNEQFF. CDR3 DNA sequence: TGCGCCAGCAGCGCCGACAGGGACAATGAGCAGTTCTTC.

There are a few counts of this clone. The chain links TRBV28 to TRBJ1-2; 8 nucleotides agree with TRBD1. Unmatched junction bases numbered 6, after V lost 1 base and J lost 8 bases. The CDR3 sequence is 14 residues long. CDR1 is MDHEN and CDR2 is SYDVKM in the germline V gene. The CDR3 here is CASSLSGQGWGYTF. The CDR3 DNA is TGTGCCAGCAGTTTATCTGGACAGGGTTGGGGCTACACCTTC.

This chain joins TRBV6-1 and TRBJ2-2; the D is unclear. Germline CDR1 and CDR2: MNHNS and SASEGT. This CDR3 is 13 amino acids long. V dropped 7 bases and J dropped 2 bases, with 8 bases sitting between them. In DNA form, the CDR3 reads TGTGCCAGCACAGAACGCAACACCGGGGAGCTGTTTTTT. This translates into CASTERNTGELFF.

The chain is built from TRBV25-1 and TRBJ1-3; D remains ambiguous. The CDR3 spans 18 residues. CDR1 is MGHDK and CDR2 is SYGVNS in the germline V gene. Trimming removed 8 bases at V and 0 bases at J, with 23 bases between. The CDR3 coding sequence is TGTGCCAGCCGCGCGATAAAAATCGAGGGTTTCTCTGGAAACACCATATATTTT. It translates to CASRAIKIEGFSGNTIYF.

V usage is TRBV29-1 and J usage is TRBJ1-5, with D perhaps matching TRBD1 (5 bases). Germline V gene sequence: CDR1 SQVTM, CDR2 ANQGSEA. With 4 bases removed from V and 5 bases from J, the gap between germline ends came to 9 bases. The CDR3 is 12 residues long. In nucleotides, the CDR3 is TGCAGCGTTGTCGAAGGGGATCAGCCCCAGCATTTT. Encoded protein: CSVVEGDQPQHF.

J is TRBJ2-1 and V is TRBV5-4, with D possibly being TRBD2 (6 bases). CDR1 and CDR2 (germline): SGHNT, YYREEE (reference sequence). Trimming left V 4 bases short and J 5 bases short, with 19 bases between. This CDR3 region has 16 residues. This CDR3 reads CASSGGAANADNEQFF. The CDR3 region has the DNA TGTGCCAGCAGCGGCGGGGCCGCTAACGCCGACAATGAGCAGTTCTTC.

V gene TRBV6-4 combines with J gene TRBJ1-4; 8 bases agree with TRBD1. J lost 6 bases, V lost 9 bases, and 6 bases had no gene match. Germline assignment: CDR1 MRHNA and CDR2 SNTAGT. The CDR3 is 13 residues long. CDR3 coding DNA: TGTGCCAGGGCAGGGGGCGAGCATGAAAAACTGTTTTTT. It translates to CARAGGEHEKLFF.

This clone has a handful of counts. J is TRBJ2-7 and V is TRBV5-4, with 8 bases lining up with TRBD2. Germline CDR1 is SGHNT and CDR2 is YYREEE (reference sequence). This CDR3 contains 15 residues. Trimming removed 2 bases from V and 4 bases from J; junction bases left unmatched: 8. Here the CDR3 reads CASSFSGRSEYEQYF. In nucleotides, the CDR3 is TGTGCCAGCAGCTTCAGCGGGAGAAGCGAATACGAGCAGTACTTC. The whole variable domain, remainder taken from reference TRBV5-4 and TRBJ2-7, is ETGVTQSPTHLIKTRGQQVTLRCSSQSGHNTVSWYQQALGQGPQFIFQYYREEENGRGNFPPRFSGLQFPNYSSELNVNALELDDSALYLCASSFSGRSEYEQYFGPGTRLTVT.

This CDR3 reads CASSQEGRGSSYNSPLHF. The CDR3, as DNA: TGCGCCAGCAGCCAAGAAGGCCGGGGGAGCTCCTATAATTCACCCCTCCACTTT. The rearrangement joins TRBV4-3 to TRBJ1-6; D might be TRBD1 (5 bases). CDR3 size: 18 residues. Germline V gene sequence: CDR1 LGHNA, CDR2 YSLEER. Trimming cost V 0 bases and J 0 bases, with 12 bases left between them.

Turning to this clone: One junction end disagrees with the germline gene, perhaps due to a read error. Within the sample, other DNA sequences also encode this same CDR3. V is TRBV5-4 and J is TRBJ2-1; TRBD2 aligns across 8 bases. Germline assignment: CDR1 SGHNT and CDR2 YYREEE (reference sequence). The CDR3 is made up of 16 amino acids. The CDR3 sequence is CASSLDPGAGGSEQFF. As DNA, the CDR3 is TGTGCTAGCAGCTTGGATCCTGGGGCGGGAGGTAGTGAGCAGTTCTTC.

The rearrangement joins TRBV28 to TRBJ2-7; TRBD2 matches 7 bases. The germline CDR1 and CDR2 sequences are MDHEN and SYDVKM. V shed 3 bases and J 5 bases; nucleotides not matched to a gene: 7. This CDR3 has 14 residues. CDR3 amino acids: CASSFAGAGHEQYF. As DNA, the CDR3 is TGTGCCAGCAGTTTTGCGGGAGCGGGCCACGAGCAGTACTTC.

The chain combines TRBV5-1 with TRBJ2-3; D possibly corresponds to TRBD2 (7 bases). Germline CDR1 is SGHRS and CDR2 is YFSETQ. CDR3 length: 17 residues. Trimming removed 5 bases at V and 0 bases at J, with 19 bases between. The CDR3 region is CASSFEGGLSSTDTQYF. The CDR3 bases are TGCGCCAGCAGTTTTGAGGGGGGGCTCTCTAGCACAGATACGCAGTATTTT.

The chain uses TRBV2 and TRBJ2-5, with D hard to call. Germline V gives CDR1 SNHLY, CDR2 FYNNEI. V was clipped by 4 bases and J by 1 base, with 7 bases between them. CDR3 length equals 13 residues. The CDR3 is CASSVDFQETQYF. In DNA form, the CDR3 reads TGTGCCAGCAGTGTAGATTTCCAAGAGACCCAGTACTTC.

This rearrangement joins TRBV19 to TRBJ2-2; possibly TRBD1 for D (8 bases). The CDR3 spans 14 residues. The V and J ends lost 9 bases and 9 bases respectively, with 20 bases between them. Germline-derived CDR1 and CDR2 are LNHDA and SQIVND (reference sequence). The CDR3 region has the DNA TGTGCCAGCAAGGACAGGGAGGGGTCCCGGGAGCTGTTTTTT. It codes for CASKDREGSRELFF.

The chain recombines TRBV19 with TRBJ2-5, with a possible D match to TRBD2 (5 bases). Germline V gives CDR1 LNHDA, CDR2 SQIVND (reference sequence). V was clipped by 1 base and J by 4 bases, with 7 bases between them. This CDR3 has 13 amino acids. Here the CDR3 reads CASSIGGAETQYF. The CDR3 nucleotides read TGTGCCAGTAGTATAGGGGGAGCAGAGACCCAGTACTTC.

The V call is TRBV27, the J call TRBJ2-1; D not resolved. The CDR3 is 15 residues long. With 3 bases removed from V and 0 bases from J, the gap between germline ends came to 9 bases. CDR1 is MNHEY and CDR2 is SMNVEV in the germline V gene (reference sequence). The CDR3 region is CASSFVPSSYNEQFF. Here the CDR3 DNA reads TGTGCCAGCAGTTTCGTTCCTAGCTCCTACAATGAGCAGTTCTTC.

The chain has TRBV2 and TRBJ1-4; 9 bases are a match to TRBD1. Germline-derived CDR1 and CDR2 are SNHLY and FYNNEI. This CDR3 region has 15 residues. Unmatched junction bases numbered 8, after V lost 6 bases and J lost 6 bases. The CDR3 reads CASRVQGALDEKLFF. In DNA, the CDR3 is TGTGCCAGCAGAGTACAGGGGGCTTTGGATGAAAAACTGTTTTTT.

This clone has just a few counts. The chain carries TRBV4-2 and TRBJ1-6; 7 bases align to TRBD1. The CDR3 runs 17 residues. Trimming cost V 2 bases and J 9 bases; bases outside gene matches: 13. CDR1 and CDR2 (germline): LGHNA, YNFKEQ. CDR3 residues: CASSQTEGARYSSPLHF. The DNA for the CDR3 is TGTGCCAGCAGCCAAACGGAGGGGGCTCGGTACAGTTCACCCCTCCACTTT.

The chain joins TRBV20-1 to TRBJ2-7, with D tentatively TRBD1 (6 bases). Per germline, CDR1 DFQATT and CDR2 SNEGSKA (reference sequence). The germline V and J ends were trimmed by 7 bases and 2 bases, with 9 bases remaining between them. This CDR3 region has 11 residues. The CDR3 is CSVRDTYEQYF. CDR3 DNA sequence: TGCAGTGTCAGGGACACCTACGAGCAGTACTTC.

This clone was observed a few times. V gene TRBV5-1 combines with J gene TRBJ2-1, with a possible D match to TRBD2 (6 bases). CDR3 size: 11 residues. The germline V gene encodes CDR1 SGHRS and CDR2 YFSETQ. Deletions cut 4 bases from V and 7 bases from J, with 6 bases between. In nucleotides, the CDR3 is TGCGCCAGCAGCCGGGAGAATGAGCAGTTCTTC. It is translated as CASSRENEQFF.

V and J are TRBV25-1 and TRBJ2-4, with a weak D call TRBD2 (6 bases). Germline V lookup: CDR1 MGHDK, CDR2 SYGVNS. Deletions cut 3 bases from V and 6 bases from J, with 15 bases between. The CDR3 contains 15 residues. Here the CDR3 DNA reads TGTGCCAGCAGTGAGAGGGTCGGGGGTCGAAACATTCAGTACTTC. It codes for CASSERVGGRNIQYF.

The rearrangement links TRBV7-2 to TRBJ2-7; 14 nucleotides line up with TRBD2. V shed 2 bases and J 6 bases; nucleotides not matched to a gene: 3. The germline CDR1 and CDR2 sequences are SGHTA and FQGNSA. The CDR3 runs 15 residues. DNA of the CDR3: TGTGCCAGCAGCTTAACAGGGACTAGCGGGAGCGAGCAGTACTTC. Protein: CASSLTGTSGSEQYF.

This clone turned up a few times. This chain's CDR3 is CASSLLSKSTDTQYF. Written as DNA, the CDR3 is TGTGCCAGCAGCTTACTGAGCAAGAGCACAGATACGCAGTATTTT. This chain connects TRBV7-6 to TRBJ2-3; D is unclear. This CDR3 spans 15 amino acids. V was clipped by 2 bases and J by 0 bases, with 9 bases between them. Germline V gene data show CDR1 as SGHVS and CDR2 as FNYEAQ.

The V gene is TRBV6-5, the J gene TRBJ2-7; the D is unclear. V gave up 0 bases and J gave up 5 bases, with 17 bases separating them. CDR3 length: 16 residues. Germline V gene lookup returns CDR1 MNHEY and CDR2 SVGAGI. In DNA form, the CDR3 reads TGTGCCAGCAGTTACTCGATGGTCGCTTTGAACAACGAGCAGTACTTC. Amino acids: CASSYSMVALNNEQYF.

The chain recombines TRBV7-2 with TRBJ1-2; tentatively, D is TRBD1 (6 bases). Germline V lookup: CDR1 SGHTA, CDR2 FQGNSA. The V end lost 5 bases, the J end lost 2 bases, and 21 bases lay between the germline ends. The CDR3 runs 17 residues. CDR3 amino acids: CASSQDPGPRGNYGYTF. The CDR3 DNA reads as TGTGCCAGCAGCCAAGACCCGGGACCGAGGGGGAACTATGGCTACACCTTC.

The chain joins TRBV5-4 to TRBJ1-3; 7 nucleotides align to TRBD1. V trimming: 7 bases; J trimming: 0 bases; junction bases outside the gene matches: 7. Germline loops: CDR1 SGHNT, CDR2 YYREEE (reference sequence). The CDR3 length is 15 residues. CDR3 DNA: TGTGCCAGCGGGGACAGTAGAGACTCTGGAAACACCATATATTTT. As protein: CASGDSRDSGNTIYF. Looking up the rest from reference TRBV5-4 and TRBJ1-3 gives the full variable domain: ETGVTQSPTHLIKTRGQQVTLRCSSQSGHNTVSWYQQALGQGPQFIFQYYREEENGRGNFPPRFSGLQFPNYSSELNVNALELDDSALYLCASGDSRDSGNTIYFGEGSWLTVV.

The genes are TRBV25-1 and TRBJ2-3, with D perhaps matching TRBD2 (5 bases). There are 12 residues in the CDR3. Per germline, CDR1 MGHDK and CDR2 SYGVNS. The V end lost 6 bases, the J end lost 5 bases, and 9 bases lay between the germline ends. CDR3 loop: CASSVLGDTQYF. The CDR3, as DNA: TGTGCCAGCAGCGTACTAGGAGATACGCAGTATTTT.

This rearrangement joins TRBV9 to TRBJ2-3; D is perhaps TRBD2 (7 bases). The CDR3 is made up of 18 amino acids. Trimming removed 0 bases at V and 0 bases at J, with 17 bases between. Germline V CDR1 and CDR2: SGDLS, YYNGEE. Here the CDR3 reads CASSVGGGLRGSTDTQYF. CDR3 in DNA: TGTGCCAGCAGCGTAGGGGGGGGGCTTAGAGGGAGCACAGATACGCAGTATTTT.

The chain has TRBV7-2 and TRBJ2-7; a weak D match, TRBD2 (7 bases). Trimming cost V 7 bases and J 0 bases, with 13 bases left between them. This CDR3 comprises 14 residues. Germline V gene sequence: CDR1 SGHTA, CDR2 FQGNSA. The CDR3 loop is CASTLGGDSYEQYF. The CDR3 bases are TGTGCCAGCACCCTAGGGGGGGACTCCTACGAGCAGTACTTC. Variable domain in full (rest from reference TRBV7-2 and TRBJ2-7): GAGVSQSPSNKVTEKGKDVELRCDPISGHTALYWYRQSLGQGLEFLIYFQGNSAPDKSGLPSDRFSAERTGGSVSTLTIQRTQQEDSAVYLCASTLGGDSYEQYFGPGTRLTVT.